These T cell receptor beta chains were read from a single sample in a study of identifying expanded T cells in peripheral blood. Clones were read by immunoSEQ multiplex PCR, and TCRdb kept only the in-frame ones, dropping some. The table has some 100,000 clones, 80% to 90% seen once. The source material was blood. These receptor sequences come from a person between 18 and 75 years old in good health. Both conserved end residues are part of each CDR3. D genes are given only for firm matches. Only part of the rows carry a size: once, few, many, or a class if the clone is expanded.

d_call: TRBD1
j_call: TRBJ2-3
v_call: TRBV7-8
clone_size: once
cdr3_aa: CASSLGGDREQYF
cdr3_nt: TGTGCCAGCAGCTTAGGGGGGGACAGGGAGCAGTATTTT

d_call: TRBD1
j_call: TRBJ1-3
v_call: TRBV7-2
clone_size: -
cdr3_aa: CASSREGQGDGNTIYF
cdr3_nt: TGTGCCAGCAGCAGGGAGGGACAGGGGGATGGAAACACCATATATTTT

d_call: -
j_call: TRBJ1-1
v_call: TRBV4-2
clone_size: once
cdr3_aa: CASSTQGLNTEAFF
cdr3_nt: TGTGCCAGCAGCACACAGGGCTTGAACACTGAAGCTTTCTTT

d_call: -
j_call: TRBJ2-2
v_call: TRBV11-2
clone_size: -
cdr3_aa: CASSLGGVYTGELFF
cdr3_nt: TGTGCCAGCAGCCTAGGGGGGGTTTACACCGGGGAGCTGTTTTTT

d_call: -
j_call: TRBJ2-1
v_call: TRBV19
clone_size: -
cdr3_aa: CASSIMGGNYNEQFF
cdr3_nt: TGTGCCAGTAGTATCATGGGGGGAAACTACAATGAGCAGTTCTTC

d_call: TRBD1
j_call: TRBJ1-4
v_call: TRBV7-8
clone_size: -
cdr3_aa: CASSLPRTGGDEKLFF
cdr3_nt: TGTGCCAGCAGCTTACCTCGGACAGGGGGCGATGAAAAACTGTTTTTT

d_call: -
j_call: TRBJ2-1
v_call: TRBV19
clone_size: -
cdr3_aa: CASTPGLGGQFF
cdr3_nt: TGTGCCAGTACCCCAGGCCTTGGCGGGCAGTTCTTC

d_call: TRBD1
j_call: TRBJ1-6
v_call: TRBV6-1
clone_size: few
cdr3_aa: CASSVQGAGSPLHF
cdr3_nt: TGTGCCAGCAGTGTTCAGGGGGCAGGTTCACCCCTCCACTTT

d_call: TRBD1
j_call: TRBJ2-5
v_call: TRBV5-1
clone_size: -
cdr3_aa: CASSLGTGEETQYF
cdr3_nt: TGCGCCAGCAGCCTCGGGACAGGGGAAGAGACCCAGTACTTC

d_call: -
j_call: TRBJ2-1
v_call: TRBV7-2
clone_size: -
cdr3_aa: CASSSLGTTGPPLEQFF
cdr3_nt: TGTGCCAGCAGCTCGTTAGGGACCACAGGGCCCCCTTTAGAGCAGTTCTTC